This T cell receptor (beta chain) appears in the sequencing data of a study of T cell responses to AZD1222 COVID-19 vaccine. Study-wide results and limits: The CD4 TCRs associated with vaccination extended across spike and predominated at 160-218 and 743-854. Only a handful of individuals given AZD1222 were seropositive at baseline. In all cases, repertoires were sampled only after the peak T cell response. Females outnumbered males among donors, who were mostly white British; clonal diversity was possibly underestimated.

V was shortened by 3 bases and J by 2 bases, with 13 bases between the two germline ends. The CDR3 covers 15 residues. Looked up from germline, CDR1 is SEHNR and CDR2 is FQNEAQ (reference sequence). Remarks on this clone: What it binds is not known.

Measured with immunoSEQ multiplex PCR; TCRdb has only the in-frame clones, and not every one. The sample records hundreds of thousands of clones, about 92% being singletons. The clonotype was recovered from an adult in good health. The chain has TRBV7-9 and TRBJ1-1; D gene unclear. The sequencing here drew on peripheral blood, taken on day 0 of MenACWY control vaccination. The CDR3 DNA sequence: TGTGCCAGCAGCTTGGTTCGGAACACCAACACTGAAGCTTTCTTT. This sequence encodes CASSLVRNTNTEAFF.